This passage covers 15 T cell receptor beta chains from one sample sequenced in a study of shared clonotypes between healthy human individuals. Assay: immunoSEQ multiplex PCR; the TCRdb copy retains only in-frame clones and omits some. The sample contains roughly 660,000 clones, about 92% of which appear only once. Sequencing used memory CD8+ T cells from PBMCs. As to subset: CD45RO+ cells pooled with CCR7-negative TemRA cells. The origin of the receptors is a man between 18 and 29 years old in good health. Some clones in this sample may be carry-over from other donors' samples.

The rearrangement joins TRBV4-3 to TRBJ2-1, with 9 bases identical to TRBD2. With 1 base clipped from V and 10 bases from J, the junction kept 2 bases outside the gene matches. The CDR3 covers 13 residues. Germline V lookup: CDR1 LGHNA, CDR2 YSLEER. DNA for the CDR3: TGCGCCAGCAGCCAAGGACTAGCGGACGAGCAGTTCTTC. It is translated as CASSQGLADEQFF.

The chain has TRBV7-9 and TRBJ1-3, with unresolved D. V lost 3 bases, J lost 0 bases, and 9 bases lay in between. The CDR3 has 15 amino acids. The germline V gene has CDR1 SEHNR and CDR2 FQNEAQ (reference sequence). The CDR3, as DNA: TGTGCCAGCAGCTTTCCAAGGGTCTCTGGAAACACCATATATTTT. It translates to CASSFPRVSGNTIYF.

The chain combines TRBV4-2 with TRBJ2-7, with 8 bases that match TRBD2. CDR3 length: 17 amino acids. V shed 0 bases and J 5 bases; nucleotides not matched to a gene: 12. Germline CDR1 reads LGHNA; CDR2 reads YNFKEQ. In DNA, the CDR3 is TGTGCCAGCAGCCAAGAAAGTCCGGGACTAGTGTTACACGAGCAGTACTTC. It specifies CASSQESPGLVLHEQYF.

V and J are TRBV5-5 and TRBJ2-7, with D maybe TRBD2 (5 bases). The CDR3 extends over 12 amino acids. The germline gives CDR1 SGHKS, CDR2 YYEKEE (reference sequence). V lost 1 base and J 6 bases, leaving 8 bases between the germline ends. Here the CDR3 reads CASSLPGIEQYF. Written as DNA, the CDR3 is TGTGCCAGCAGCTTGCCGGGGATCGAGCAGTACTTC.

The rearrangement joins TRBV9 to TRBJ2-2; 13 nucleotides match TRBD2. This CDR3 is built from 18 residues. J lost 7 bases, V lost 1 base, and 10 bases had no gene match. The germline V gene encodes CDR1 SGDLS and CDR2 YYNGEE. CDR3 DNA sequence: TGTGCCAGCAGCGTATTTGGACTAGCGGGAGTTGAAGGCGGGGAGCTGTTTTTT. Its translation: CASSVFGLAGVEGGELFF.

This sequence joins TRBV30 and TRBJ1-3, with D hard to call. The V and J ends lost 4 bases and 4 bases respectively, with 20 bases between them. CDR1 and CDR2 (germline): GTSNPN, SVGIG (reference sequence). The CDR3 runs to 16 residues. CDR3 sequence (DNA): TGTGCCTGGATTCCGGGGTGGGGAGTCCGGGGAAACACCATATATTTT. This encodes CAWIPGWGVRGNTIYF. The whole variable domain, remainder taken from reference TRBV30 and TRBJ1-3, is SQTIHQWPATLVQPVGSPLSLECTVEGTSNPNLYWYRQAAGRGLQLLFYSVGIGQISSEVPQNLSASRPQDRQFILSSKKLLLSDSGFYLCAWIPGWGVRGNTIYFGEGSWLTVV.

The genes are TRBV19 and TRBJ2-1; weak D call: TRBD2 (5 bases). The V and J ends lost 3 bases and 5 bases respectively, with 11 bases between them. The CDR3 is 14 amino acids. Germline V gene sequence: CDR1 LNHDA, CDR2 SQIVND (reference sequence). This CDR3 is CASSIYSVNNEQFF. DNA for the CDR3: TGTGCCAGTAGTATTTATAGCGTCAACAATGAGCAGTTCTTC.

This clone was recorded at least ten times. V gene TRBV14 combines with J gene TRBJ2-5; 10 bases match TRBD2. With V trimmed by 4 bases and J by 1 base, 6 bases remained unmatched. This CDR3 is 16 amino acids long. Germline CDR1 SGHDN, CDR2 FVKESK. CDR3 amino acids: CASSLSAGGSQETQYF. DNA of the CDR3: TGTGCCAGCAGCCTCTCAGCGGGAGGGTCCCAAGAGACCCAGTACTTC.

This chain links TRBV27 with TRBJ1-5; the match to TRBD1 covers 7 bases. Germline assignment: CDR1 MNHEY and CDR2 SMNVEV (reference sequence). The CDR3 is made up of 15 amino acids. Trimming cost V 6 bases and J 5 bases; bases outside gene matches: 10. The CDR3 region has the DNA TGTGCCAGCAGCCCACTGACAGGGCTTGATCAGCCCCAGCATTTT. This translates into CASSPLTGLDQPQHF.

V usage is TRBV5-1 and J usage is TRBJ2-3, with 8 bases that match TRBD1. The CDR3 loop spans 16 amino acids. After removal of 0 bases from V and 0 bases from J, the junction contained 3 bases not matched to a gene. Looked up from germline, CDR1 is SGHRS and CDR2 is YFSETQ. The CDR3 nucleotides are TGCGCCAGCAGCTTGGATACAGGGGGGAGCACAGATACGCAGTATTTT. This gives the protein CASSLDTGGSTDTQYF.

The chain uses TRBV19 and TRBJ1-5; D is unclear. Germline assignment: CDR1 LNHDA and CDR2 SQIVND (reference sequence). The CDR3 runs to 20 residues. V lost 5 bases to trimming and J lost 0 bases, with 26 bases between them. CDR3 in DNA: TGTGCCAGTAGTTCTCTCATGGGAGGGCAGCCGGACTATAGCAATCAGCCCCAGCATTTT. Protein: CASSSLMGGQPDYSNQPQHF.

The chain has TRBV27 and TRBJ2-7; TRBD2 matches 15 bases. V lost 6 bases and J lost 0; bases outside the gene matches: 12. Germline lookup yields CDR1 MNHEY and CDR2 SMNVEV (reference sequence). The CDR3 spans 19 residues. CDR3 amino acids: CASSKTPGLAGGRSYEQYF. In nucleotides, the CDR3 is TGTGCCAGCAGCAAAACTCCGGGACTAGCGGGAGGTCGCTCCTACGAGCAGTACTTC.

Comments on this clone: In the same sample, other DNA sequences code for this CDR3. The chain has TRBV30 and TRBJ1-1; D not certain. V was trimmed by 0 bases and J by 4 bases, leaving 9 bases between them. CDR3 length equals 13 residues. Germline-derived CDR1 and CDR2 are GTSNPN and SVGIG (reference sequence). CDR3 nucleotides: TGTGCCTGGAGTGTGCTGGTGGGCACTGAAGCTTTCTTT. It is translated as CAWSVLVGTEAFF.

This clone was observed a few times. The sample contains more than one DNA sequence encoding this CDR3. V and J are TRBV9 and TRBJ1-1; no definite D call. The length of the CDR3 is 11 residues. The germline CDR1 and CDR2 sequences are SGDLS and YYNGEE. The V end lost 5 bases, the J end lost 8 bases, and 10 bases lay between the germline ends. CDR3 sequence: CASSRGTEAFF. The DNA for the CDR3 is TGTGCCAGCAGTCGGGGAACCGAAGCTTTCTTT. The full variable domain, with the rest looked up from reference TRBV9 and TRBJ1-1, is DSGVTQTPKHLITATGQRVTLRCSPRSGDLSVYWYQQSLDQGLQFLIQYYNGEERAKGNILERFSAQQFPDLHSELNLSSLELGDSALYFCASSRGTEAFFGQGTRLTVV.

The chain is built from TRBV6-4 and TRBJ1-4; no clear D. The CDR3 length is 14 residues. The germline CDR1 and CDR2 sequences are MRHNA and SNTAGT. Trimming removed 4 bases from V and 7 bases from J, with 13 bases in between. In DNA, the CDR3 is TGTGCCAGCAGTGCTTTAGTACCCCCTGAAAAACTGTTTTTT. Its translation: CASSALVPPEKLFF.